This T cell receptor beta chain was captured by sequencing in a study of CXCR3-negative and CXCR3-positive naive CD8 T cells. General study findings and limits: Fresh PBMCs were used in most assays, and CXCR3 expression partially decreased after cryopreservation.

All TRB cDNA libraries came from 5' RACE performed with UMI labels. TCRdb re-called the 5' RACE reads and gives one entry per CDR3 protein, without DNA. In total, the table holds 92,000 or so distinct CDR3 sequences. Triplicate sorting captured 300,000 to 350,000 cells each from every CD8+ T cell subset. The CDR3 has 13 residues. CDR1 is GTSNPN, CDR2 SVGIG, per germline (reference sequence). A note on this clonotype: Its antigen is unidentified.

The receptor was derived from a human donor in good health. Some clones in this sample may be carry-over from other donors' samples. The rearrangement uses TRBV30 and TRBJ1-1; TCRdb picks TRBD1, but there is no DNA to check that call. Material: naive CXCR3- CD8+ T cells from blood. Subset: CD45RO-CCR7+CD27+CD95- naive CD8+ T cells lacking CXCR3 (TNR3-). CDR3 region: CAWSAQGGTEAFF.